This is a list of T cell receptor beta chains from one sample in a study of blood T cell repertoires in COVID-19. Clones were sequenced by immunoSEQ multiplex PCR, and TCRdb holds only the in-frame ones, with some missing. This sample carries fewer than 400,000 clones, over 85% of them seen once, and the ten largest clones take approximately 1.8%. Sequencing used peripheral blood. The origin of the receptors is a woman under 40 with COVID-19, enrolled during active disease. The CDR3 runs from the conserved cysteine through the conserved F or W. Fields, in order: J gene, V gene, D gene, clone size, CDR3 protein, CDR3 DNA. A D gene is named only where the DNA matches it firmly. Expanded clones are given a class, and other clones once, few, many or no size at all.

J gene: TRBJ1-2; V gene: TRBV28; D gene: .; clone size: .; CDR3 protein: CASSRGYYGYTF; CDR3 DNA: TGTGCCAGCAGTCGCGGGTATTATGGCTACACCTTC
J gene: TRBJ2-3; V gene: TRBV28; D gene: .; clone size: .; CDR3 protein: CASSFPSGTDTQYF; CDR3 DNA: TGTGCCAGCAGTTTCCCCTCGGGCACAGATACGCAGTATTTT
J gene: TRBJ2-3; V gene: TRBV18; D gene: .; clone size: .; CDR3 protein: CASSPPRSRGTDTQYF; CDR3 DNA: TGTGCCAGCTCACCACCCCGGAGCCGGGGCACAGATACGCAGTATTTT
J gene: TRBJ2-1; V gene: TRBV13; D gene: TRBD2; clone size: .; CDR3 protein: CASSLVAGGNNEQFF; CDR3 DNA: TGTGCCAGCAGCTTAGTCGCGGGGGGAAACAATGAGCAGTTCTTC
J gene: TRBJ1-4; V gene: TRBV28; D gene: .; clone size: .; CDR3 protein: CASSGRRESGEKLFF; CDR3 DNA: TGTGCCAGCAGTGGGCGACGTGAATCTGGTGAAAAACTGTTTTTT
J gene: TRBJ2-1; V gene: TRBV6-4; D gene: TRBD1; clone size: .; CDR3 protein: CASSVLLGQGNEQFF; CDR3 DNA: TGTGCCAGCAGTGTTTTATTGGGACAGGGGAATGAGCAGTTCTTC
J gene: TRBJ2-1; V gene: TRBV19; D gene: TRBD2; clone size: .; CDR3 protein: CASSRTSGGPGAFF; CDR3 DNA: TGTGCCAGTAGTCGAACTAGCGGGGGGCCGGGTGCGTTCTTC
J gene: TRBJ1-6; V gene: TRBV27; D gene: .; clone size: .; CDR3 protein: CASSSDSNSPLHF; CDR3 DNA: TGTGCCAGCAGTTCCGACAGTAATTCACCCCTCCACTTT
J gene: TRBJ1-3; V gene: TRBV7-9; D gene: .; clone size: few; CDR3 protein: CASSRTGTGNTIYF; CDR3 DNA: TGTGCCAGCAGCAGAACAGGGACTGGAAACACCATATATTTT
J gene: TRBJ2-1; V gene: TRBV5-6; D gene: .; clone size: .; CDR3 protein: CASSFRGYYNEQFF; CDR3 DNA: TGTGCCAGCAGCTTCAGGGGTTACTACAATGAGCAGTTCTTC
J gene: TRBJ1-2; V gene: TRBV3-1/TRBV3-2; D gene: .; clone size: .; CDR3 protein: CASSQDGGYTF; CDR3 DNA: TGTGCCAGCAGCCAAGACGGGGGCTACACCTTC
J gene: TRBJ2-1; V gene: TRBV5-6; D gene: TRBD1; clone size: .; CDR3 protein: CASREAGTGGNEQFF; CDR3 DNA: TGTGCCAGCAGGGAAGCCGGGACAGGGGGCAATGAGCAGTTCTTC
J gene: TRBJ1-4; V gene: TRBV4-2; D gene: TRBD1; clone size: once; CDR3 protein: CASSRVIIGQGAANEKLFF; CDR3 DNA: TGTGCCAGCAGCCGGGTTATAATAGGACAGGGGGCGGCTAATGAAAAACTGTTTTTT
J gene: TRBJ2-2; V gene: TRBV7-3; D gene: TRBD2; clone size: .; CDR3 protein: CASRIGAGAGELFF; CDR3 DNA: TGTGCCAGCCGGATCGGGGCGGGGGCCGGGGAGCTGTTTTTT
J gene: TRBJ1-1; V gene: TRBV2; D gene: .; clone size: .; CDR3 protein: CASSEPGWNEAFF; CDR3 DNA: TGTGCCAGCAGTGAACCAGGGTGGAATGAAGCTTTCTTT
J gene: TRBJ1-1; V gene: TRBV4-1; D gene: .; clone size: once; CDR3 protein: CASSQGHTRVRNTEAFF; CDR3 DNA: TGCGCCAGCAGCCAAGGCCATACCAGGGTGAGAAACACTGAAGCTTTCTTT
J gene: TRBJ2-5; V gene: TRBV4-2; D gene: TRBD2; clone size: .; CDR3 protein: CASSQFPGLREETQYF; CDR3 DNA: TGTGCCAGCAGCCAGTTCCCGGGACTAAGGGAGGAGACCCAGTACTTC
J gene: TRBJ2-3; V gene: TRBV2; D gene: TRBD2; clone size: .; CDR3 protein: CASSLRPSGGDLLF; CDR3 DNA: TGTGCCAGCAGCCTCCGGCCTAGCGGGGGGGATCTCCTTTTT
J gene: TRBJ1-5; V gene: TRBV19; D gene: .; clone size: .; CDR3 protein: CASSIGERSNQPQHF; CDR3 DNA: TGTGCCAGTAGTATAGGTGAGAGGAGCAATCAGCCCCAGCATTTT
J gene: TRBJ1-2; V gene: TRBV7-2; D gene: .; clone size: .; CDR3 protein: CASSLEIQGLGGYTF; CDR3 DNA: TGTGCCAGCAGCTTAGAGATTCAGGGCCTGGGTGGCTACACCTTC
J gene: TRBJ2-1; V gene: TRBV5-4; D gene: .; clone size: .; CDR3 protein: CASSLIPGRTDEQFF; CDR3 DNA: TGTGCCAGCAGCTTGATCCCAGGGCGTACCGATGAGCAGTTCTTC
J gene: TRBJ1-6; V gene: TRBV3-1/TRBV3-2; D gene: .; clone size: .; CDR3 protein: CASSQTGNSPLHF; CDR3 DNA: TGTGCCAGCAGCCAAACGGGTAATTCACCCCTCCACTTT
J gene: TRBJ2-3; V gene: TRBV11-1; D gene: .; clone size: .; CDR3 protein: CASSLESNTQYF; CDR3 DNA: TGTGCCAGCAGCTTAGAATCAAATACGCAGTATTTT